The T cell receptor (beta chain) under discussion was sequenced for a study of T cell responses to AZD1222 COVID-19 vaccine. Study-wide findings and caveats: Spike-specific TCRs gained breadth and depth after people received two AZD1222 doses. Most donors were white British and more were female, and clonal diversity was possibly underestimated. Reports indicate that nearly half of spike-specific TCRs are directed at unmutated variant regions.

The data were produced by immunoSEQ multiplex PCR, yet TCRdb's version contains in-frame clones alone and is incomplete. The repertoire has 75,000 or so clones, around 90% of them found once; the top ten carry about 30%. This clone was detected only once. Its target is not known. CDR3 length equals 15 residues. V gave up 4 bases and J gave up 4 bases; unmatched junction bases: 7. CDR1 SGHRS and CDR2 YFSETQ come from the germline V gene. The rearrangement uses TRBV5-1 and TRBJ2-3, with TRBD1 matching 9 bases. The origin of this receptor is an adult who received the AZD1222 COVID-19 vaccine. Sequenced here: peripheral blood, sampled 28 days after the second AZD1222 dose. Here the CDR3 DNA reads TGCGCCAGCAGCCTACCGGGACAGGGCTCAGATACGCAGTATTTT. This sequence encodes CASSLPGQGSDTQYF.